Shown below are 23 T cell receptor beta chains from a single sample sequenced in a study of tumor and adjacent non-tumor tissue in lung cancer. A modified ARM-PCR protocol with three rounds of nested PCR amplified TCRbeta. TCRdb re-called the multiplex PCR reads with MiXCR, one entry per CDR3 protein. The sample has 200,000 or so distinct CDR3 sequences, roughly 70% seen once. The template was RNA from unsorted bulk tissue. Sequencing used lung tumor tissue. Receptors originate from a man in his 60s with non-small cell lung cancer.

A remark on this clonotype: Mismatch with germline at one junction end may stem from a read error. The rearrangement links TRBV5-4 to TRBJ2-2, with TRBD1 identical over 11 bases. There are 18 residues in the CDR3. CDR1 and CDR2 from the germline V gene are SGHNT and YYREEE (reference sequence). The CDR3 is CAGSTTRTGGWYGGELFF. The CDR3 DNA follows: TGTGCCGGCAGCACTACCCGGACAGGGGGCTGGTATGGCGGGGAGCTGTTTTTT.

Concerning this clonotype itself: This may be a read error: a much more frequent sequence differs by one nucleotide. The CDR3 nucleotides read TGTGCCAGCACCCCGGCTGGGGCCAACGTCCCGACTTTC. It encodes CASTPAGANVPTF. This chain uses TRBV11-2 with TRBJ2-6; tentative D call: TRBD1 (5 bases). The CDR3 loop spans 13 amino acids. Germline CDR1 is SGHAT and CDR2 is FQNNGV.

A note on this clonotype: The junction differs from germline at one of its ends, possibly a read error. The rearrangement uses TRBV29-1 and TRBJ2-5, with 13 bases matching TRBD2. The CDR3 loop spans 21 amino acids. The germline V gene encodes CDR1 SQVTM and CDR2 ANQGSEA. CDR3 sequence (DNA): TGCAGCGTACAAAGGTGGAATTTAGGGACTAGCGGGACTGGGGGTATAGAGACCCACTACTTC. It yields the protein CSVQRWNLGTSGTGGIETHYF. The full variable domain, completed using reference TRBV29-1 and TRBJ2-5, is SAVISQKPSRDICQRGTSLTIQCQVDSQVTMMFWYRQQPGQSLTLIATANQGSEATYESGFVIDKFPISRPNLTFSTLTVSNMSPEDSSIYLCSVQRWNLGTSGTGGIETHYFGPGTRLLVL.

This clonotype was observed a single time. The conserved closing phenylalanine or tryptophan is absent in this CDR3, likely reflecting a read error. The chain combines TRBV6-1 with TRBJ2-7; 9 bases fit TRBD2. The germline V gene encodes CDR1 MNHNS and CDR2 SASEGT. This CDR3 region has 14 residues. V was pared by 10 bases and J by 3 bases, with 10 bases of the junction left unmatched. This CDR3 reads CATEGRGGYYEQYL. The CDR3 DNA reads as TGTGCCACCGAGGGGCGGGGGGGCTACTACGAGCAGTACCTC.

This clonotype was detected many times. CDR3 in amino acids: CASSPAQMLAPDTQYF. In DNA form, the CDR3 reads TGTGCCAGCAGCCCCGCACAAATGCTAGCTCCGGATACGCAGTATTTT. J is TRBJ2-3 and V is TRBV11-2; possibly TRBD2 for D (5 bases). CDR1 and CDR2 from the germline V gene are SGHAT and FQNNGV. Trimming removed 5 bases from V and 6 bases from J, with 21 bases in between. The CDR3 spans 16 residues.

In the case of this clonotype: Possible read error: a much larger clone is one base away. The chain recombines TRBV20-1 with TRBJ2-3; TRBD2 matches 8 bases. The CDR3 runs to 16 residues. Germline values: CDR1 DFQATT, CDR2 SNEGSKA (reference sequence). CDR3 sequence reads: CSAGPLGGLGADAQYF. The CDR3 DNA sequence: TGCAGTGCTGGCCCACTGGGGGGACTAGGGGCAGATGCGCAGTATTTT.

Regarding this clonotype: A junction end diverges from the germline sequence, so it may reflect a read error. V and J are TRBV11-1 and TRBJ2-3; D is ambiguous. Germline CDR1 SGHAT, CDR2 FQDESV (reference sequence). The CDR3 is made up of 14 amino acids. The CDR3 loop is CVSSDRGVIDTQYF. CDR3 nucleotides: TGTGTCAGCAGCGACCGCGGAGTCATAGATACGCAGTATTTT.

As concerns this clonotype: A much larger clonotype is one base distant, so this may be a read error. The V gene is TRBV5-1, the J gene TRBJ2-7, with TRBD1 matching over 7 bases. In germline, CDR1 is SGHRS, CDR2 YFSETQ. The CDR3 covers 15 residues. The CDR3 is CASSLGPGQIYELYF. The CDR3 DNA sequence: TGCGCCAGCAGCTTGGGTCCGGGACAGATCTACGAGCTGTACTTC.

As concerns this clonotype: Mismatch with germline at one junction end may stem from a read error. The chain joins TRBV6-5 to TRBJ2-7, with TRBD2 as a possible D gene (5 bases). Germline V gives CDR1 MNHEY, CDR2 SVGAGI. CDR3 length equals 13 residues. CDR3: CASSYPSSCEQYF. CDR3 nucleotides: TGTGCCAGCAGTTACCCTAGCTCCTGCGAGCAATACTTC.

This chain joins TRBV30 and TRBJ2-7; D not resolved. There are 13 residues in the CDR3. Germline V gives CDR1 GTSNPN, CDR2 SVGIG (reference sequence). V was shortened by 0 bases and J by 2 bases, with 8 bases between the two germline ends. The CDR3 bases are TGTGCCTGGAGTGTAACGGTAACCTACGAGCAGTACTTC. Its protein product is CAWSVTVTYEQYF.

A single count supports this clonotype. A much larger clone differs by one base, so this may be a read error. This chain connects TRBV25-1 to TRBJ2-2; D is possibly TRBD2 (5 bases). Per the germline V gene, CDR1 is MGHDK and CDR2 is SYGVNS. There are 12 residues in the CDR3. CDR3 sequence (DNA): TGTGCCAGTGGGGTCGGCACCGGGGAGCTGCTTTTT. Encoded protein: CASGVGTGELLF.

Details on this clonotype: A much more abundant neighbour one base away suggests this may be a read error. This chain uses TRBV6-6 with TRBJ2-3, with D tentatively TRBD2 (5 bases). The CDR3 runs to 17 residues. The germline CDR1 and CDR2 sequences are MNHNY and SVGAGI (reference sequence). The CDR3 bases are TGTGCCAGCAGATACTCGAGAGAGCGGCAGATCACAGATACGCAGTATTTT. Its protein product is CASRYSRERQITDTQYF.

For this clonotype: A much larger clone differs from this one at a single base, so this may be a read error. The conserved final phenylalanine or tryptophan is absent from the CDR3, which likely points to a read error. The chain combines TRBV5-5 with TRBJ1-4, with unresolved D. From germline, CDR1 is SGHKS and CDR2 YYEKEE (reference sequence). This CDR3 comprises 14 residues. The germline V and J ends were trimmed by 4 bases and 12 bases, with 19 bases remaining between them. The CDR3 loop reads CASSELTKARELFL. The CDR3 DNA reads as TGTGCCAGCAGCGAGCTTACGAAGGCTCGGGAACTGTTTCTT.

About this clonotype itself: Lacking the conserved final phenylalanine or tryptophan, this CDR3 likely reflects a read error. The chain joins TRBV11-2 to TRBJ2-6; unclear D gene. CDR3 length: 14 residues. Germline V gene sequence: CDR1 SGHAT, CDR2 FQNNGV. The CDR3 coding sequence is TGTGCCGGCAGTCCTATTTATGGGGCCAACGTCCTGACTCTC. Its translation: CAGSPIYGANVLTL.

V is TRBV4-3 and J is TRBJ1-2, with D unclear. Germline lookup yields CDR1 LGHNA and CDR2 YSLEER. Between the trimmed V and J ends, which lost 4 bases and 0 bases, there was a span of 12 bases. CDR3 length: 15 amino acids. For the CDR3, the DNA is TGCGCCAGCAGCCTCGTACACTTAGCTAACTATGGCTACACCTTC. It codes for CASSLVHLANYGYTF.

V gene TRBV29-1 combines with J gene TRBJ2-3; D unresolved. Germline V gene data show CDR1 as SQVTM and CDR2 as ANQGSEA. V was trimmed by 5 bases and J by 2 bases, leaving 11 bases between them. CDR3 length: 13 amino acids. CDR3 coding DNA: TGCAGCGTTATGACTGGGAACACAGATACGCAGTATTTT. This sequence encodes CSVMTGNTDTQYF.

The chain couples TRBV11-3 to TRBJ2-7; tentatively, D is TRBD2 (6 bases). The CDR3 extends over 15 amino acids. Germline lookup yields CDR1 SGHNT and CDR2 YENEEA. Trimming left V 7 bases short and J 8 bases short, with 24 bases between. This CDR3 is CASNFTGTGVDKQYF. The CDR3 DNA reads as TGTGCCAGCAACTTCACCGGGACGGGGGTCGACAAGCAGTACTTC.

As regards this clonotype: Its ends do not fully match the called genes, so a read error is possible. The V and J genes are TRBV7-9 and TRBJ2-7; D is perhaps TRBD1 or TRBD2 (5 bases each). Germline V gene lookup returns CDR1 SEHNR and CDR2 FQNEAQ (reference sequence). The CDR3 extends over 12 amino acids. The CDR3 coding sequence is TGTGCCAGCACCTCCGGGGCCTACAAGCAGTACTTC. Encoded protein: CASTSGAYKQYF.

Comments on this clonotype: One end of the junction fails to match germline, which may point to a read error. This chain connects TRBV29-1 to TRBJ1-1, with D hard to call. This CDR3 is 12 amino acids long. Germline loops: CDR1 SQVTM, CDR2 ANQGSEA. CDR3 in DNA: TGCAGCATTGAAGGTGGATCCGATGAAGCTATCTTT. Amino acids: CSIEGGSDEAIF.

A remark on this clonotype: Its ends do not fully match the called genes, so a read error is possible. The chain recombines TRBV11-2 with TRBJ1-5; D uncertain. The V gene's germline CDR1 is SGHAT and CDR2 FQNNGV. The CDR3 spans 13 residues. CDR3 nucleotide sequence: TGTGCCAGCAGCAAATACAGTGATCAGCCCCGGCATTTT. This encodes CASSKYSDQPRHF.

This clonotype was counted many times. The chain is built from TRBV12-3 or TRBV12-4 and TRBJ2-5; 10 bases agree with TRBD2. V shed 4 bases and J 1 base; nucleotides not matched to a gene: 6. The CDR3 spans 16 residues. CDR3: CASSSGTSARQETQYF. DNA of the CDR3: TGTGCCAGCAGTTCCGGGACTAGCGCTCGCCAAGAGACCCAGTACTTC.

The J gene is TRBJ2-5, the V gene TRBV29-1; D may correspond to TRBD1 or TRBD2 (6 bases each). Germline V CDR1 and CDR2: SQVTM, ANQGSEA. The V and J ends lost 3 bases and 5 bases respectively, with 16 bases between them. CDR3 length: 14 residues. The CDR3 loop reads CSVDRLGGAETQYF. In nucleotides, the CDR3 is TGCAGCGTTGATCGACTAGGGGGAGCGGAGACCCAGTACTTC.

This rearrangement joins TRBV29-1 to TRBJ1-5, with D uncertain. V was pared by 4 bases and J by 5 bases, with 9 bases between. Germline values: CDR1 SQVTM, CDR2 ANQGSEA. CDR3 length: 12 residues. CDR3 bases: TGCAGCGTTGCAGCGGTGGATCAGCCCCAGCATTTT. Translated, it gives CSVAAVDQPQHF.